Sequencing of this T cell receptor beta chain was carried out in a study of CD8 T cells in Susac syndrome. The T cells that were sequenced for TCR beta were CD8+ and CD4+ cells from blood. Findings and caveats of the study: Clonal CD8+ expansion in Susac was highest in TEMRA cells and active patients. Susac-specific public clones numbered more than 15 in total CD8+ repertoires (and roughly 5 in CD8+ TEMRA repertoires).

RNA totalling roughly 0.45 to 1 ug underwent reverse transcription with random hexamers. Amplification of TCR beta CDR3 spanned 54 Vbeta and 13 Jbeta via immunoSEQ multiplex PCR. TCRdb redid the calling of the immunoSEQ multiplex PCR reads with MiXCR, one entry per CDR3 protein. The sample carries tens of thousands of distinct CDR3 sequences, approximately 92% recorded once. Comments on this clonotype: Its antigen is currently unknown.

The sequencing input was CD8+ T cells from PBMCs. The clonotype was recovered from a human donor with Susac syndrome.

As DNA, the CDR3 is TGTGCCAGCAGCTTTGACGGAGGTGGAGATACGCAGTATTTT. Its translation: CASSFDGGGDTQYF. V and J are TRBV5-4 and TRBJ2-3; D may be TRBD2 (5 bases). V was pared by 2 bases and J by 5 bases, with 12 bases between. The CDR3 is made up of 14 amino acids. CDR1 and CDR2 (germline): SGHNT, YYREEE (reference sequence).